Shown below are 19 T cell receptor beta chains from a single sample sequenced in a study of CD8 T cells in Susac syndrome. With random hexamers, 0.5 to 1 ug RNA was reverse transcribed. TCRdb itself ran the immunoSEQ multiplex PCR reads through MiXCR, one entry per CDR3 protein. Of a few hundred thousand distinct CDR3 sequences listed, 85% are singletons. The source material was CD8+ T cells from PBMCs. These receptors were collected from a human donor with multiple sclerosis.

The chain links TRBV7-9 to TRBJ2-7; D is unclear. CDR3 length: 15 residues. Germline V CDR1 and CDR2: SEHNR, FQNEAQ (reference sequence). Trimming took off 1 base at V and 3 bases at J, with 13 bases between the two ends. CDR3 loop: CASSLDPSARYEQYF. CDR3 nucleotides: TGTGCCAGCAGCTTAGACCCCAGCGCCCGCTACGAGCAGTACTTC.

The CDR3 reads CSLSQTRPASLHEQFF. CDR3 nucleotides: TGCAGCTTATCCCAGACTAGGCCAGCGTCGTTACATGAGCAGTTCTTC. V usage is TRBV20-1 and J usage is TRBJ2-1, with TRBD2 as a possible D gene (6 bases). Germline lookup yields CDR1 DFQATT and CDR2 SNEGSKA (reference sequence). This CDR3 spans 16 amino acids.

V gene TRBV4-3 combines with J gene TRBJ2-2; D might be TRBD2 (5 bases). The ends were cut back, 4 bases at V and 1 base at J, with 10 bases in the middle. The CDR3 loop spans 15 amino acids. Germline V CDR1 and CDR2: LGHNA, YSLEER. The CDR3 DNA reads TGCGCCAGCAGCCCGGGGATCGAGAACACCGGGGAGCTGTTTTTT. As protein: CASSPGIENTGELFF.

The V and J genes are TRBV12-3 or TRBV12-4 and TRBJ2-2, with TRBD1 matching 10 bases. This CDR3 is built from 17 residues. V lost 6 bases and J lost 5; bases outside the gene matches: 12. CDR3 sequence: CASRLEDRGLGTGELFF. CDR3 DNA sequence: TGTGCCAGCAGACTAGAAGACAGGGGGCTTGGGACCGGGGAGCTGTTTTTT.

A few counts support this clonotype. V and J are TRBV11-2 and TRBJ2-1; D might be TRBD2 (7 bases). V was shortened by 5 bases and J by 7 bases, with 18 bases between the two germline ends. Germline V gives CDR1 SGHAT, CDR2 FQNNGV. The CDR3 has 15 residues. The CDR3 nucleotides read TGTGCCAGCAGCCAGGGGACTAATCCTAAGAATGAGCAGTTCTTC. This encodes CASSQGTNPKNEQFF. Full variable domain (remainder filled in from reference TRBV11-2 and TRBJ2-1): EAGVAQSPRYKIIEKRQSVAFWCNPISGHATLYWYQQILGQGPKLLIQFQNNGVVDDSQLPKDRFSAERLKGVDSTLKIQPAKLEDSAVYLCASSQGTNPKNEQFFGPGTRLTVL.

The chain joins TRBV9 to TRBJ2-1; 8 positions agree with TRBD2. V shed 1 base, J shed 9 bases, and the junction held 15 bases outside the gene matches. Germline-derived CDR1 and CDR2 are SGDLS and YYNGEE. This CDR3 is built from 17 residues. The CDR3 nucleotides read TGTGCCAGCAGCGTACTTCCCTCGGGAGGGCCTATGAGTGAGCAGTTCTTC. It specifies CASSVLPSGGPMSEQFF.

This clonotype was recorded a few times. The chain is built from TRBV5-1 and TRBJ1-2; TRBD1 might be the D (6 bases). The germline V gene encodes CDR1 SGHRS and CDR2 YFSETQ. The CDR3 has 13 residues. V was cut by 5 bases and J by 5 bases, with 13 bases left in between. Here the CDR3 reads CASRSQGWYGYTF. The CDR3 DNA reads as TGCGCCAGCAGGTCACAGGGCTGGTATGGCTACACCTTC.

The chain carries TRBV4-1 and TRBJ1-1; D not resolved. The CDR3 is 15 residues long. Between the trimmed V and J ends, which lost 0 bases and 1 base, there was a span of 9 bases. CDR1 is MGHRA and CDR2 is YSYEKL in the germline V gene. The CDR3 region is CASSQDYGRNTEAFF. The DNA of the CDR3 is TGCGCCAGCAGCCAAGATTACGGGCGGAACACTGAAGCTTTCTTT.

CDR3 in amino acids: CASSPLVTGELFF. DNA for the CDR3: TGTGCCAGCAGCCCTCTGGTCACCGGGGAGCTGTTTTTT. V is TRBV3-1 and J is TRBJ2-2; D not resolved. CDR1 is LGHDT, CDR2 YNNKEL, per germline (reference sequence). The germline V and J ends were trimmed by 4 bases and 4 bases, with 7 bases remaining between them. There are 13 residues in the CDR3.

The genes are TRBV6-1 and TRBJ2-3, with 11 nucleotides matching TRBD2. V was pared by 7 bases and J by 6 bases, with 12 bases of the junction left unmatched. In germline, CDR1 is MNHNS, CDR2 SASEGT. CDR3 length equals 16 residues. CDR3 region: CASTNSGRARSDTQYF. CDR3 nucleotide sequence: TGTGCCAGCACGAATAGCGGGAGGGCCAGGTCCGATACGCAGTATTTT.

The chain is built from TRBV20-1 and TRBJ2-2, with D maybe TRBD2 (5 bases). V lost 1 base to trimming and J lost 12 bases, with 15 bases between them. The CDR3 contains 13 residues. Germline lookup yields CDR1 DFQATT and CDR2 SNEGSKA (reference sequence). In DNA form, the CDR3 reads TGCAGTGCTAGAGTCGTAGCCCCGGGGAAGCTGTTTTTT. Its protein is CSARVVAPGKLFF.

This clonotype was counted once. V gene TRBV6-1 combines with J gene TRBJ2-7; TRBD2 agrees at 14 bases. Germline values: CDR1 MNHNS, CDR2 SASEGT. There are 20 residues in the CDR3. V was clipped by 6 bases and J by 4 bases; unmatched bases: 20. CDR3 protein: CASSRPSPGTSGSSHYEQYF. In DNA, the CDR3 is TGTGCCAGCAGCCGACCCTCCCCCGGGACTAGCGGGAGCTCTCATTACGAGCAGTACTTC.

The rearrangement uses TRBV30 and TRBJ1-1; 9 bases line up with TRBD1. Germline values: CDR1 GTSNPN, CDR2 SVGIG (reference sequence). Unmatched junction bases numbered 7, after V lost 2 bases and J lost 6 bases. The CDR3 has 14 residues. The CDR3 bases are TGTGCCTGGAGTCGAGGACAGGGGCTCGCTGAAGCTTTCTTT. Protein: CAWSRGQGLAEAFF.

The chain combines TRBV20-1 with TRBJ2-1; D is perhaps TRBD2 (6 bases). The CDR3 spans 15 residues. Looked up from germline, CDR1 is DFQATT and CDR2 is SNEGSKA (reference sequence). Trimming took off 3 bases at V and 8 bases at J, with 20 bases between the two ends. For the CDR3, the DNA is TGCAGTGCTAGGTCTGTCTGGGAGGTCGGGGATGAGCAGTTCTTC. Translation: CSARSVWEVGDEQFF.

The chain joins TRBV12-3 or TRBV12-4 to TRBJ2-5, with D possibly TRBD2 on 5 matching bases. This CDR3 is built from 14 residues. V was cut by 5 bases and J by 2 bases, with 12 bases left in between. DNA for the CDR3: TGTGCCAGCAGTGGGGAGACTCGGCAAGAGACCCAGTACTTC. Protein sequence: CASSGETRQETQYF.

The rearrangement uses TRBV12-3 or TRBV12-4 and TRBJ1-5; D is undetermined. This CDR3 spans 14 amino acids. The V and J ends lost 3 bases and 5 bases respectively, with 11 bases between them. CDR3 DNA sequence: TGTGCCAGCAGTTTCTGGGCAGAAGATCAGCCCCAGCATTTT. It specifies CASSFWAEDQPQHF.

This chain uses TRBV30 with TRBJ2-3; D unclear. In germline, CDR1 is GTSNPN, CDR2 SVGIG (reference sequence). The CDR3 is 17 amino acids. The V end was cut by 3 bases, the J end by 0 bases, with 19 bases between. The CDR3 region has the DNA TGTGCCTGGAGGGGAATGACTGAACCACTAAGCACAGATACGCAGTATTTT. Protein: CAWRGMTEPLSTDTQYF.

The genes are TRBV27 and TRBJ2-7; 10 nucleotides align to TRBD2. Trimming took 5 bases from V and 7 from J; bases not matched to a gene: 14. Germline loops: CDR1 MNHEY, CDR2 SMNVEV (reference sequence). This CDR3 has 16 amino acids. The CDR3: CASSPTGVAGGWEQYF. In DNA form, the CDR3 reads TGTGCCAGCAGTCCAACCGGGGTAGCGGGAGGTTGGGAGCAGTACTTC.

The genes are TRBV30 and TRBJ2-7; TRBD1 matches 11 bases. The CDR3 contains 14 residues. V lost 0 bases, J lost 5 bases, and 3 bases stayed unmatched. Germline V gives CDR1 GTSNPN, CDR2 SVGIG (reference sequence). The CDR3 DNA follows: TGTGCCTGGAGTGTCGGGACAGGGGGTCACGAGCAGTACTTC. Translated, it gives CAWSVGTGGHEQYF.